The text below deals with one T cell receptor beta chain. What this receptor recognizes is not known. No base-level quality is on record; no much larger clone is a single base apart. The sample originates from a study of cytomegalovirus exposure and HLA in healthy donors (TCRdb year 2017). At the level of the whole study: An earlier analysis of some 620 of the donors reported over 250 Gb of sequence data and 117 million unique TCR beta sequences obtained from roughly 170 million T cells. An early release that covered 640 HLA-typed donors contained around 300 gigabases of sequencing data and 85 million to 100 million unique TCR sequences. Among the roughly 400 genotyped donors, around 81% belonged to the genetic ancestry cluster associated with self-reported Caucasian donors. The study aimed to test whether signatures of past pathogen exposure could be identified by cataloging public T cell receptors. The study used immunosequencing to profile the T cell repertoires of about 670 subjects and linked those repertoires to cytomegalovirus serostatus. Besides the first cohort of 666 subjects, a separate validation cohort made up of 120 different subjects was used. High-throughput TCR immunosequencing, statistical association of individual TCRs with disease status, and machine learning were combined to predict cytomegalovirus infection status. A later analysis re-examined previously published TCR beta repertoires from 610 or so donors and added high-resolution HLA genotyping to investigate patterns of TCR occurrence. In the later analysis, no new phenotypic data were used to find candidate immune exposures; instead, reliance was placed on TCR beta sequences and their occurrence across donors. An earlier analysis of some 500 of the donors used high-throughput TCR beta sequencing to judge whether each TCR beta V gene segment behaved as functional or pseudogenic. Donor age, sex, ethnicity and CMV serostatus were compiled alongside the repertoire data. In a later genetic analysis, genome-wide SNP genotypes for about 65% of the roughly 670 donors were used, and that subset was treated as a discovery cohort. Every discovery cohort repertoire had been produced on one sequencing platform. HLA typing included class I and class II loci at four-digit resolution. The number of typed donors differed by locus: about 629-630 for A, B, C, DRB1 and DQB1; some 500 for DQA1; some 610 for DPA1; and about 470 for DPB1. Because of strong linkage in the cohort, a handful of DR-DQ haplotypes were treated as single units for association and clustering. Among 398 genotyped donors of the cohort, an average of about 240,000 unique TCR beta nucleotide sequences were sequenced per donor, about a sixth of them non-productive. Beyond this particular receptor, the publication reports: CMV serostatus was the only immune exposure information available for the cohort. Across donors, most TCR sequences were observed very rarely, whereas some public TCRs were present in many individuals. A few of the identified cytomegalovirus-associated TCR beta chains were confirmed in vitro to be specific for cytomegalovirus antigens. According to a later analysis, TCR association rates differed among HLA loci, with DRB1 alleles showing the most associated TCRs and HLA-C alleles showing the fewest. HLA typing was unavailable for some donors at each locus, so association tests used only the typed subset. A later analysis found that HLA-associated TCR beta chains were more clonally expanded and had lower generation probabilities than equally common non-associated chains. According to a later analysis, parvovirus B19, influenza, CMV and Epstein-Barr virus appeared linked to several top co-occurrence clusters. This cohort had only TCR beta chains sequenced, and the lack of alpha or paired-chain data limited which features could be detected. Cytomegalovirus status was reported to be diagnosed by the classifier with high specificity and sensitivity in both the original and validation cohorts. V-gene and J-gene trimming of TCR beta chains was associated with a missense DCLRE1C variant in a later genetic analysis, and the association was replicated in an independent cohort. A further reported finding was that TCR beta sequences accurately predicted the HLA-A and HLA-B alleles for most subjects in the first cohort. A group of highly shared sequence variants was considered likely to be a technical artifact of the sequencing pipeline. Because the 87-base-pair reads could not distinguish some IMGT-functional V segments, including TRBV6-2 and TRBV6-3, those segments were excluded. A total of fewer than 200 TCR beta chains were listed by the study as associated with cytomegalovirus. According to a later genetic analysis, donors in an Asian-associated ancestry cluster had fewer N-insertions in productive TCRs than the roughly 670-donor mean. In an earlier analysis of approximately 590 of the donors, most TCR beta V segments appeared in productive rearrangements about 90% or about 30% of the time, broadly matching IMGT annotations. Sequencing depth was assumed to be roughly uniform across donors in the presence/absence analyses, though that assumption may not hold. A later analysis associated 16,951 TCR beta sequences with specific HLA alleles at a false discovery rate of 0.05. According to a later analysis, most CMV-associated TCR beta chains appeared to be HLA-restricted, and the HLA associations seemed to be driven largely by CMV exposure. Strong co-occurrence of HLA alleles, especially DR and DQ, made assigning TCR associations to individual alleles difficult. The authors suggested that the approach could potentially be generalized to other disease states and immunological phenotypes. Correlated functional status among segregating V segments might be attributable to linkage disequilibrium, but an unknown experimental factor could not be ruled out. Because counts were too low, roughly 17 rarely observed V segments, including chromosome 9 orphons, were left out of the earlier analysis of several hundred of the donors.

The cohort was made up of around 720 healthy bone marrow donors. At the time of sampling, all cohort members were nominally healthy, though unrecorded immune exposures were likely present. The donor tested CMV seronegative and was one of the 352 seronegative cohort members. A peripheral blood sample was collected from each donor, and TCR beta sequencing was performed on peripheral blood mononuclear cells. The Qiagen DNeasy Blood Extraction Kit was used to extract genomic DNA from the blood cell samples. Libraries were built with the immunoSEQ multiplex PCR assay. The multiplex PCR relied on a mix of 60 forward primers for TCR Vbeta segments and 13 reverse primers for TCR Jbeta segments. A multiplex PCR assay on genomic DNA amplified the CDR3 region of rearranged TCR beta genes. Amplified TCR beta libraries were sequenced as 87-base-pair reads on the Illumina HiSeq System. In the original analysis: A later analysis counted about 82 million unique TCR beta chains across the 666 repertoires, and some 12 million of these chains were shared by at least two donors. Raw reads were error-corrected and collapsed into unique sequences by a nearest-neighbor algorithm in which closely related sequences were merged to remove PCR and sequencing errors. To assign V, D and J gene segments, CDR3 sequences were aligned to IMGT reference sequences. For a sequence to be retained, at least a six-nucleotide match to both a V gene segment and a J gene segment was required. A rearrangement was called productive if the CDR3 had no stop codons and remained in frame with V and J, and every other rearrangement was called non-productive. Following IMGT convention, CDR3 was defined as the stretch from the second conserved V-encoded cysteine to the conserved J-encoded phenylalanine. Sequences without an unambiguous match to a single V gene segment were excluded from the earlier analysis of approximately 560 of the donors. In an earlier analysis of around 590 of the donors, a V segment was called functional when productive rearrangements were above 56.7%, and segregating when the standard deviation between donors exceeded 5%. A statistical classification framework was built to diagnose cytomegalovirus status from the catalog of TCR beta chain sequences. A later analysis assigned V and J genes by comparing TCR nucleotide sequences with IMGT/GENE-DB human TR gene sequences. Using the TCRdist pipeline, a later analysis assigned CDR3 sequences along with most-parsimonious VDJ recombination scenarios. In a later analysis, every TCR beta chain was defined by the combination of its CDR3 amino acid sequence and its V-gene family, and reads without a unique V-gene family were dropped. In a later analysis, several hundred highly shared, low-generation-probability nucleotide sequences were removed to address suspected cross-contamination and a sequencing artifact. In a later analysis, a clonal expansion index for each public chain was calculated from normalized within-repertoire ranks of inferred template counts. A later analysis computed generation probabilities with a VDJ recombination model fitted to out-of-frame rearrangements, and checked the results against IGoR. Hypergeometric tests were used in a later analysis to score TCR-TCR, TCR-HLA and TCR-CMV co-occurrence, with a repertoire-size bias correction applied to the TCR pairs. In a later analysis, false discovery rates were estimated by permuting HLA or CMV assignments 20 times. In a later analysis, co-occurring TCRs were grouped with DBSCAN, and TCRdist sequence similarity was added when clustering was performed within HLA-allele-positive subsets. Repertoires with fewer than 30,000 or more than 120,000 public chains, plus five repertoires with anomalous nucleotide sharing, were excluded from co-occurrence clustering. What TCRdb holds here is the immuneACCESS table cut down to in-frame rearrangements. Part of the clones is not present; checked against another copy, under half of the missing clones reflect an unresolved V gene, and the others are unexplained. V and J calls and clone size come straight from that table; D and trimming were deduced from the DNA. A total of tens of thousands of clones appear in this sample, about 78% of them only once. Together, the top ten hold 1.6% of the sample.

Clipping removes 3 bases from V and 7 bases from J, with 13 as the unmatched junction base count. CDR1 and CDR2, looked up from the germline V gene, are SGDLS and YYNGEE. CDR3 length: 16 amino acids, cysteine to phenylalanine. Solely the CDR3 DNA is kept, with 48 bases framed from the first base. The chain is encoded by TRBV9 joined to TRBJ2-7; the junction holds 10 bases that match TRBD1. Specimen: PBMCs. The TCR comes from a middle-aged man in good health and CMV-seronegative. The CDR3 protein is CASSAGGGTGAWEQYF. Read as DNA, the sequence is TGTGCCAGCAGCGCCGGTGGAGGGACAGGGGCTTGGGAGCAGTACTTC.